Presented here are 5 T cell receptor beta chains from one specimen sequenced in a study of identical twins. TCRdb passed the 5' RACE reads through MiXCR, listing each CDR3 protein once. The sample carries about 810,000 distinct CDR3 sequences, about 12% recorded once. A further study also used this sample, focusing on yellow fever vaccine responses in identical twins.

Sequenced: PBMCs. The source is a woman under 30 in good health.

The CDR3 nucleotides are TGTGCCAGCAGCCCTCACCCACAGTCCGGGGAGCTGTTTTTT. This gives the protein CASSPHPQSGELFF. V is TRBV2 and J is TRBJ2-2; D ambiguous. Trimming took 6 bases from V and 6 from J, leaving 14 bases between them. The germline V gene has CDR1 SNHLY and CDR2 FYNNEI. This CDR3 region has 14 residues.

This chain connects TRBV4-1 to TRBJ2-1; D remains unclear. This CDR3 comprises 13 residues. V was cut by 3 bases and J by 8 bases, with 11 bases left in between. Germline values: CDR1 MGHRA, CDR2 YSYEKL. The CDR3 is CASSQATRDEQFF. CDR3 coding DNA: TGCGCCAGCAGCCAGGCGACCAGAGATGAGCAGTTCTTC.

This clonotype was picked up a small number of times. The J gene is TRBJ2-1, the V gene TRBV24-1; 8 nucleotides align to TRBD2. Germline trimming cut 8 bases from V and 6 bases from J; bases unmatched to any gene: 5. The CDR3 has 13 amino acids. Germline CDR1 KGHDR, CDR2 SFDVKD. CDR3 in DNA: TGTGCCACCAACGGGAGGGCCTCCAATGAGCAGTTCTTC. It codes for CATNGRASNEQFF.

CDR3 region: CSARNGLAGGETQYF. Here the CDR3 DNA reads TGCAGTGCTAGAAACGGACTAGCGGGAGGAGAGACCCAGTACTTC. The chain couples TRBV20-1 to TRBJ2-5, with 14 bases aligning to TRBD2. V was pared by 2 bases and J by 4 bases, with 3 bases of the junction left unmatched. The CDR3 has 15 residues. CDR1 and CDR2 (germline): DFQATT, SNEGSKA (reference sequence).

The chain is built from TRBV20-1 and TRBJ1-1, with unresolved D. The ends were cut back, 0 bases at V and 0 bases at J, with 14 bases in the middle. This CDR3 comprises 16 residues. CDR1 and CDR2 from the germline V gene are DFQATT and SNEGSKA (reference sequence). CDR3 residues: CSARDRQRTMNTEAFF. The CDR3 DNA follows: TGCAGTGCTAGAGACAGACAAAGAACCATGAACACTGAAGCTTTCTTT.